Shown below are 5 T cell receptor beta chains from a single sample sequenced in a study of shared clonotypes between healthy human individuals. TCRdb's table, derived via immunoSEQ multiplex PCR, lists solely in-frame clones and lacks some. The sample has almost 700,000 clones; roughly 94% are singletons. CD8 cells regarded as naive lacked CD45RO, were positively chosen for CCR7, and omitted terminally differentiated effector memory CD45RA+ cells. Sequencing was carried out using naive CD8+ T cells sorted from blood. Receptor source: a man aged 30-40 years in good health.

The chain recombines TRBV7-6 with TRBJ2-1; D remains ambiguous. There are 14 residues in the CDR3. Trimming shortened V by 5 bases and J by 0 bases, and 8 bases separated the two germline ends. The germline V gene has CDR1 SGHVS and CDR2 FNYEAQ. The DNA of the CDR3 is TGTGCCAGCAGCCTACTAAGCTCCTACAATGAGCAGTTCTTC. Protein: CASSLLSSYNEQFF. The full variable domain, rest sourced from reference TRBV7-6 and TRBJ2-1, is GAGVSQSPRYKVTKRGQDVALRCDPISGHVSLYWYRQALGQGPEFLTYFNYEAQQDKSGLPNDRFSAERPEGSISTLTIQRTEQRDSAMYRCASSLLSSYNEQFFGPGTRLTVL.

The chain combines TRBV15 with TRBJ1-3; unclear D gene. The CDR3 runs 15 residues. Germline V gives CDR1 LNHNV, CDR2 YYDKDF (reference sequence). V was clipped by 1 base and J by 0 bases, with 7 bases between them. CDR3 region: CATSRVRNSGNTIYF. The CDR3 DNA is TGTGCCACCAGCAGAGTAAGGAACTCTGGAAACACCATATATTTT. Based on the CDR3 plus reference TRBV15 and TRBJ1-3, the full variable domain is DAMVIQNPRYQVTQFGKPVTLSCSQTLNHNVMYWYQQKSSQAPKLLFHYYDKDFNNEADTPDNFQSRRPNTSFCFLDIRSPGLGDTAMYLCATSRVRNSGNTIYFGEGSWLTVV.

The V call is TRBV25-1, the J call TRBJ2-1; the match to TRBD2 covers 13 bases. Germline lookup yields CDR1 MGHDK and CDR2 SYGVNS. Unmatched junction bases numbered 5, after V lost 3 bases and J lost 6 bases. This CDR3 region has 16 residues. CDR3 residues: CASSDPGTSGTNEQFF. CDR3 DNA: TGTGCCAGCAGTGACCCCGGGACTAGCGGGACCAATGAGCAGTTCTTC.

A single count supports this clone. The chain joins TRBV4-3 to TRBJ2-1; D uncertain. Trimming took 3 bases from V and 6 from J, leaving 15 bases between them. This CDR3 is 15 amino acids long. Germline V gives CDR1 LGHNA, CDR2 YSLEER. Written as DNA, the CDR3 is TGCGCCAGCAGCCATCTTGGTGGTTTTGTCAATGAGCAGTTCTTC. Amino acid sequence: CASSHLGGFVNEQFF.

CDR3 bases: TGTGCCAGCAGTTTTCTAGGGACGAACACTGAAGCTTTCTTT. Protein sequence: CASSFLGTNTEAFF. This chain connects TRBV27 to TRBJ1-1; TRBD1 might be the D (5 bases). There are 14 residues in the CDR3. Germline CDR1 is MNHEY and CDR2 is SMNVEV (reference sequence). Trimming cost V 3 bases and J 1 base, with 9 bases left between them.